This T cell receptor beta chain originates from a study of CD8+ T cells in alopecia areata (dated by TCRdb to the late 2010s). Background on the whole study: Treated patients were enrolled in an open-label pilot trial of oral tofacitinib, 5 to 10 mg twice daily, for moderate-to-severe alopecia areata. In both human patients and the C3H/HeJ mouse model, the study applied high-throughput TCRbeta sequencing to look at T cell clonal expansion in alopecia areata. Biopsies were taken from tofacitinib-treated patients at baseline and at 4 and 24 weeks of treatment, and a later scalp biopsy was taken in several of the tofacitinib-treated patients. Scalp clonality was compared among normal scalp (n=4), patchy alopecia areata scalp (n=8), and alopecia totalis/universalis scalp (n=8). Human TCRbeta sequencing covered scalp tissue and sorted CD4+ and CD8+ peripheral blood T cells from patchy and totalis/universalis alopecia areata patients and healthy controls. For the treated patients, the SALT score, which quantifies what percentage of scalp surface area is affected, served as the measure of disease severity. RNA was extracted with the PAXgene miRNA kit for fixed scalp, the miRNeasy kit for PBMCs, and the RNeasy kit for mouse skin. Tofacitinib was given for 6 to 18 months, followed by 6 months of follow-up off drug to assess delayed response and recurrence. Amplification of TCRbeta CDR3 regions was done by immunoSEQ multiplex PCR using 35 Vbeta forward primers and 13 Jbeta reverse primers.

The time point label, read with the paper, signifies: 24 weeks on oral tofacitinib. According to the study, the label for this sample's treatment or condition signals: oral pan-JAK inhibitor, 5-10 mg twice daily. From alopecia areata patients, peripheral blood was collected along with lesional scalp punch biopsies. Scalp biopsies from humans were placed right away in PAXgene tissue containers for fixation. Results and caveats for the whole study, not just this receptor: Because the treated cohort was small and had only one nonresponder, larger studies are needed to examine links between baseline CD8+ expansion and response. Many expanded lesional clones were found to persist in scalp and blood during tofacitinib treatment, and relapse after treatment cessation may be partly explained by this persistence. Compared with mice, TCR sequences shared between patients were less clear, possibly partly because of HLA diversity across the patient population. Tofacitinib significantly decreased scalp clonality and the number of expanded CD8+ clones among the top 100 scalp clones. Scalp TCR repertoire analysis is complicated because resident alphabeta T cells in normal human skin are also sequenced, whereas mouse skin is dominated by gammadelta T cells. Compared with normal scalp, lesional scalp, particularly in alopecia totalis/universalis, had higher clonality and more expanded CD8+ clones, which suggests antigenic drive.

Notes on this clone: Its antigen specificity is not known. Base qualities were left out, and no much larger clone turns up one base away.

Libraries were built with the immunoSEQ multiplex PCR assay. RNA was extracted from all samples and reverse transcribed into cDNA as template for TCR sequencing. First-strand cDNA was synthesized using SuperScript III with a 2:1 mix of oligo-dT and random hexamers. A synthetic immune receptor repertoire was used to measure amplification bias, and any remaining bias was corrected computationally. As for how the authors treated the data: Raw reads were preprocessed to remove errors, and CDR3 was defined by IMGT conventions from the conserved cysteine to phenylalanine. Clonality was computed by normalizing Shannon entropy by log2 of the number of productive unique TCRs and subtracting the result from 1. Whether scalp clones were CD4 or CD8 was inferred by matching scalp TCRbeta sequences against CD4 and CD8 repertoires sorted from blood. Held by TCRdb, this immuneACCESS table contains in-frame sequences only and omits some clones. Under half of the omission traces to an unresolved V gene where checked; the cause of the rest is unknown. V and J calls and clone size are copied from that table; D and trimming were computed from the DNA. Counted in this sample were 4,500 to 7,000 clones; over 60% of them appeared once. 9% to 15% of the sample is held by the ten biggest clonotypes.

Via the germline V gene (reference sequence), CDR1 is SGHKS and CDR2 YYEKEE. V sheds 4 bases and J sheds 0 bases, leaving 5 bases between their ends. From its cysteine to its phenylalanine, the CDR3 spans 12 amino acids. Solely the CDR3 DNA is kept, with 36 bases framed from the first base. This TCR was recovered from a human donor with alopecia areata. This chain joins TRBV5-5 to TRBJ2-7; the D gene identity is not certain. Source: skin, taken at week 24, from a patient treated with tofacitinib. The DNA sequence is TGTGCCAGCAGCCTAAGCTCCTACGAGCAGTACTTC. Translated, this is CASSLSSYEQYF.